This T cell receptor (beta chain) was captured by sequencing in a study of beta chain features in type 1 diabetes. cDNA synthesis used the whole RNA isolate, giving expressed TCRB sequences. Here immunoSEQ multiplex PCR was the method, and the copy in TCRdb shows in-frame clones only, minus some. The sample comprises hundreds of thousands of clones, over 9.5% of which are singletons, and about 0.017% rests with the top ten. Points from the study as a whole: Equally in patients and controls, shorter templates might have been favored by PCR.

Germline values: CDR1 SGDLS, CDR2 YYNGEE. This CDR3 spans 12 amino acids. Trimming removed 1 base at V and 7 bases at J, with 6 bases between. This clone was picked up a small number of times. Its antigen remains unknown. The chain recombines TRBV9 with TRBJ2-1; D is unresolved. The sample was naive CD4+ T cells from blood. The TCR originated in a man aged 18 to 29 in good health. DNA for the CDR3: TGTGCCAGCAGCGTAAGAGATAATGAGCAGTTCTTC. As protein: CASSVRDNEQFF. The entire variable domain, with the rest obtained from reference TRBV9 and TRBJ2-1, is as follows: DSGVTQTPKHLITATGQRVTLRCSPRSGDLSVYWYQQSLDQGLQFLIQYYNGEERAKGNILERFSAQQFPDLHSELNLSSLELGDSALYFCASSVRDNEQFFGPGTRLTVL.